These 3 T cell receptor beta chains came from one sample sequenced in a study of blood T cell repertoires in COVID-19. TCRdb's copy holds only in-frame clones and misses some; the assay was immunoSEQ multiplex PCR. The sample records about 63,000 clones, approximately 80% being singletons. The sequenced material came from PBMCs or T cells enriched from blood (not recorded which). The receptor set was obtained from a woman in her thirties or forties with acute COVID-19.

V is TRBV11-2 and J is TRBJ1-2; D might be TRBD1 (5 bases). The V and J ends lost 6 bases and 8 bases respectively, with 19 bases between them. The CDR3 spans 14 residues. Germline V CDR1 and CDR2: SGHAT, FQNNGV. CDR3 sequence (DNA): TGTGCCAGCAGTCATTTAGCGGGGCATGGGGGCTACACCTTC. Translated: CASSHLAGHGGYTF.

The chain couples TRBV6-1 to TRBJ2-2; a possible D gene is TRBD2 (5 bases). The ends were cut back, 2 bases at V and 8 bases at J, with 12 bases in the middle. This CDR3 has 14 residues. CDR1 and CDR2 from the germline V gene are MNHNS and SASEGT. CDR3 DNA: TGTGCCAGCAGTGAAATTGGGAGTCGGGGGGAGCTGTTTTTT. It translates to CASSEIGSRGELFF.

CDR3 amino acids: CASRRTGEFEKLFF. The CDR3 bases are TGTGCCAGCAGAAGGACAGGGGAGTTCGAAAAACTGTTTTTT. The V gene is TRBV27, the J gene TRBJ1-4, with TRBD1 matching 9 bases. Per germline, CDR1 MNHEY and CDR2 SMNVEV (reference sequence). This CDR3 spans 14 amino acids. Trimming removed 6 bases from V and 8 bases from J; junction bases left unmatched: 7.